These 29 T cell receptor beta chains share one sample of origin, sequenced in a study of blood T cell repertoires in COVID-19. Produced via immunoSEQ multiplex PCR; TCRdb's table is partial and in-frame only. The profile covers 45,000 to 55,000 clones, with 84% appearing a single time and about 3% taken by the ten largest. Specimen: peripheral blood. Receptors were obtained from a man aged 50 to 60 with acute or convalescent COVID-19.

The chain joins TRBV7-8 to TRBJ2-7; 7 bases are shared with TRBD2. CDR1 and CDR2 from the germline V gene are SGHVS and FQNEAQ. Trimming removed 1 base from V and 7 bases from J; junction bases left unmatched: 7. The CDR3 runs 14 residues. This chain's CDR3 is CASSLVGREGEQYF. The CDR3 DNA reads TGTGCCAGCAGCTTAGTCGGCAGGGAGGGGGAGCAGTACTTC.

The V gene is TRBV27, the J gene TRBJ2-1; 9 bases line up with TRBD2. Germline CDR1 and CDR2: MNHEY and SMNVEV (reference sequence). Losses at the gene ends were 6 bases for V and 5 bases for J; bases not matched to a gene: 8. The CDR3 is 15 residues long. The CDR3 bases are TGTGCCAGCAGCGTAGCGGGAGTAAACGACAATGAGCAGTTCTTC. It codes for CASSVAGVNDNEQFF.

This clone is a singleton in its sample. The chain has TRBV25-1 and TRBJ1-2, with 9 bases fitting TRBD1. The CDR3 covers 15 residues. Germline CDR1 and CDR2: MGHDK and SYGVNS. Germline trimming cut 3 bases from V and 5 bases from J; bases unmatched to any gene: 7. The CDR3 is CASSDPGQGEYGYTF. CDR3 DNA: TGTGCCAGCAGTGACCCGGGACAGGGCGAATATGGCTACACCTTC.

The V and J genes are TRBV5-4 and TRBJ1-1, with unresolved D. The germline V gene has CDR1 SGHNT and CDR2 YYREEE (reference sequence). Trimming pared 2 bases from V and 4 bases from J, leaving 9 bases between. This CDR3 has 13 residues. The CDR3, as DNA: TGTGCCAGCAGCTTCGTCGGAGGCACTGAAGCTTTCTTT. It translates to CASSFVGGTEAFF.

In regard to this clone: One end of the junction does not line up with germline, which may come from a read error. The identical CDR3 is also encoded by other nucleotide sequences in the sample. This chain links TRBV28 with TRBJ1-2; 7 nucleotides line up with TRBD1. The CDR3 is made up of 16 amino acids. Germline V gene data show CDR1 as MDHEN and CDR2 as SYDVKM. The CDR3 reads CASSSYLYDRAGGYTF. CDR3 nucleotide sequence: TGCGCCAGCAGTTCGTACCTGTACGACAGGGCGGGGGGCTACACCTTC.

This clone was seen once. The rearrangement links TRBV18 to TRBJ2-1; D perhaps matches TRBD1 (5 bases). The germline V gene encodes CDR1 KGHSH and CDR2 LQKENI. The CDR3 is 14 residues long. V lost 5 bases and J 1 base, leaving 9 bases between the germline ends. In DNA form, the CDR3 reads TGTGCCAGCTCAACGACAGTATCCTACAATGAGCAGTTCTTC. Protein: CASSTTVSYNEQFF.

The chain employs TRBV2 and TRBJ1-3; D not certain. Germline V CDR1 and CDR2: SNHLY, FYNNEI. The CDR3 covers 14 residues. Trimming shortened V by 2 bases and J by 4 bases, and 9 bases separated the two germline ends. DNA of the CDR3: TGTGCCAGCAGTGAACTGTATCTCGGAAACACCATATATTTT. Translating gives CASSELYLGNTIYF.

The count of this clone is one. In DNA, the CDR3 is TGCAGCTTATCCGGGACTAGCGGCACAGATACGCAGTATTTT. Its translation is CSLSGTSGTDTQYF. This chain uses TRBV29-1 with TRBJ2-3; 10 bases map to TRBD2. The CDR3 has 14 amino acids. The V gene's germline CDR1 is SQVTM and CDR2 ANQGSEA. V was clipped by 8 bases and J by 1 base; unmatched bases: 6.

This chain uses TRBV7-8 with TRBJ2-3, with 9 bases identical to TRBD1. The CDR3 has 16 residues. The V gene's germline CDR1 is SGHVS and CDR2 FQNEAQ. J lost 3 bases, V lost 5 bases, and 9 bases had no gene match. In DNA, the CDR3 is TGTGCCAGCAGCCTCTACCGACAGGGGGGGACAGATACGCAGTATTTT. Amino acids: CASSLYRQGGTDTQYF.

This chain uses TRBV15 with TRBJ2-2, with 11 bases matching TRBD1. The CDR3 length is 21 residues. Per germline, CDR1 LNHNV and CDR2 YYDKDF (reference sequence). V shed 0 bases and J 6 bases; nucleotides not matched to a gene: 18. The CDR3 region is CATSRDPPGQGVGRVAGELFF. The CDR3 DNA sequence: TGTGCCACCAGCAGAGATCCACCGGGACAGGGGGTCGGAAGAGTTGCCGGGGAGCTGTTTTTT.

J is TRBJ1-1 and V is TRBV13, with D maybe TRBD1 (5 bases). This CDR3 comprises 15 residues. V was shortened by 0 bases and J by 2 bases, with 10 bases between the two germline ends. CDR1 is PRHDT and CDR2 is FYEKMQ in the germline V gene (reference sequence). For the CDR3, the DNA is TGTGCCAGCAGCTTAGGCGGGGGATCTAACACTGAAGCTTTCTTT. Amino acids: CASSLGGGSNTEAFF. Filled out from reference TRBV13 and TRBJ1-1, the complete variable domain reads AAGVIQSPRHLIKEKRETATLKCYPIPRHDTVYWYQQGPGQDPQFLISFYEKMQSDKGSIPDRFSAQQFSDYHSELNMSSLELGDSALYFCASSLGGGSNTEAFFGQGTRLTVV.

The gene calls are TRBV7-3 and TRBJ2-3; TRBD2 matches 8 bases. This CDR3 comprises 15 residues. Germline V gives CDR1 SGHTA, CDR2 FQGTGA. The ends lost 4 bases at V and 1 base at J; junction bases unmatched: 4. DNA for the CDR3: TGTGCCAGCAGCTCGACTAGCGAAGGCACAGATACGCAGTATTTT. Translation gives CASSSTSEGTDTQYF.

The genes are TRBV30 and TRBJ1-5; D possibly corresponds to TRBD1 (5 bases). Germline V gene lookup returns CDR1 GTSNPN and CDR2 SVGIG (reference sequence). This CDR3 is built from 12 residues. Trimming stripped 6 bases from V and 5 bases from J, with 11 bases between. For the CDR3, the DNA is TGTGCCTGTACAGGAGAAGATCAGCCCCAGCATTTT. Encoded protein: CACTGEDQPQHF.

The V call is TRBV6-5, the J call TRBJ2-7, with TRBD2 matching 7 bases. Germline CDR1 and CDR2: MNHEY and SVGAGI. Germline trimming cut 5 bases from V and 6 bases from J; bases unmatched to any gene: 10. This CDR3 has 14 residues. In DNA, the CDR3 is TGTGCCAGCAGTCCTACTAGCGAAGGAGGCGAGCAGTACTTC. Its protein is CASSPTSEGGEQYF.

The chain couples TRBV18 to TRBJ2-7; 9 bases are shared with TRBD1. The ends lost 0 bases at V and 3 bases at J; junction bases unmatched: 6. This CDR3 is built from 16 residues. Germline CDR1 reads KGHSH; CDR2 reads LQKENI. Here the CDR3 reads CASSPPIWTGDYEQYF. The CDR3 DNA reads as TGTGCCAGCTCACCACCGATATGGACAGGGGACTACGAGCAGTACTTC.

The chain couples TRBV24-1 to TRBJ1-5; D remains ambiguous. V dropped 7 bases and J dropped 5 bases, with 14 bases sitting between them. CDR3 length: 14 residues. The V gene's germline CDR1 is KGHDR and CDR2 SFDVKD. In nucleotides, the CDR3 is TGTGCCACCAGCTATACGGGAGACGATCAGCCCCAGCATTTT. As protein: CATSYTGDDQPQHF.

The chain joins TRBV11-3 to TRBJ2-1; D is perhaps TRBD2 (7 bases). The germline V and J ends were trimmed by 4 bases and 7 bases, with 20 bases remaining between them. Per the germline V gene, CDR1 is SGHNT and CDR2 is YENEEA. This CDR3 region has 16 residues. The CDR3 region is CASSSQQGLGGNEQFF. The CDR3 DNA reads TGTGCCAGCAGCTCACAACAGGGCCTGGGGGGGAATGAGCAGTTCTTC.

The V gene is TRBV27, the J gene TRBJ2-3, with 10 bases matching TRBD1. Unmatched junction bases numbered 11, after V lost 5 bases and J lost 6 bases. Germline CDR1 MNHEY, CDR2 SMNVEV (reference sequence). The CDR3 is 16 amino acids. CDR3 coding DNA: TGTGCCAGCAGTCTTGTCCGGGACAGGGGTTCCGATACGCAGTATTTT. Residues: CASSLVRDRGSDTQYF.

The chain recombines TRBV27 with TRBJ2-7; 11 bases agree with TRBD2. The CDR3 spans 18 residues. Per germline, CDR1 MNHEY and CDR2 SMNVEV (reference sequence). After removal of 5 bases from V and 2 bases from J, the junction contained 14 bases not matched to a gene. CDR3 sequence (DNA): TGTGCCAGCAGTCTCAACCCGTGGGGACTAGCGGACCCCTACGAGCAGTACTTC. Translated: CASSLNPWGLADPYEQYF.

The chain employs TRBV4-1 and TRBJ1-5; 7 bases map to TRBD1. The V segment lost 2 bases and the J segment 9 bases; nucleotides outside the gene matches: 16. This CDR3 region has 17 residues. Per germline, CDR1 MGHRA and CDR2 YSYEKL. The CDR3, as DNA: TGCGCCAGCAGCCAAAGCCGAATATACCGGGACAGCCGGCCCCAGCATTTT. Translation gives CASSQSRIYRDSRPQHF.

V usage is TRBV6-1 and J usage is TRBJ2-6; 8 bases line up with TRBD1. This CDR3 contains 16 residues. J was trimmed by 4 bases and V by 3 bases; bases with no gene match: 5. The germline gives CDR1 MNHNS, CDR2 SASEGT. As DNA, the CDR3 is TGTGCCAGCAGTGAGACGACAGGGGTGGGGGCCAACGTCCTGACTTTC. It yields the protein CASSETTGVGANVLTF.

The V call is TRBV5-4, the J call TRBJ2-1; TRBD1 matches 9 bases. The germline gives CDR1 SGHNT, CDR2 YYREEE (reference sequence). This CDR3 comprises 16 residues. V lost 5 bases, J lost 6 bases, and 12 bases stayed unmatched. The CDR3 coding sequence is TGTGCCAGCAGTTCCCGGGACAGGGAGGTTGGCAATGAGCAGTTCTTC. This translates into CASSSRDREVGNEQFF.

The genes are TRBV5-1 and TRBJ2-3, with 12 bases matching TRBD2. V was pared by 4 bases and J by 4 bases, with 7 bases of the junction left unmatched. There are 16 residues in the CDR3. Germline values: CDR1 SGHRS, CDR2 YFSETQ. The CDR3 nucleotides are TGCGCCAGCAGCCTCGGACTAGCGGGGTCCTCAGATACGCAGTATTTT. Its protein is CASSLGLAGSSDTQYF.

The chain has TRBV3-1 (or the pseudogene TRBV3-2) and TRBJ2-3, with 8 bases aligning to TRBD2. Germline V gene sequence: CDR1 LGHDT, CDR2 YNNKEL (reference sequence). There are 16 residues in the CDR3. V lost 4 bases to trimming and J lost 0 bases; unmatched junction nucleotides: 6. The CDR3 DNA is TGTGCCAGCAGCCTTTATAGCGGGACAAGCACAGATACGCAGTATTTT. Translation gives CASSLYSGTSTDTQYF.

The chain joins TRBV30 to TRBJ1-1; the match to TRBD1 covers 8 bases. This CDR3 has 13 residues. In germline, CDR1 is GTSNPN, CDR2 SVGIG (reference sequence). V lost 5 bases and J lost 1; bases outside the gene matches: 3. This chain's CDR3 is CAWDRGANTEAFF. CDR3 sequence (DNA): TGTGCCTGGGACAGGGGAGCGAACACTGAAGCTTTCTTT.

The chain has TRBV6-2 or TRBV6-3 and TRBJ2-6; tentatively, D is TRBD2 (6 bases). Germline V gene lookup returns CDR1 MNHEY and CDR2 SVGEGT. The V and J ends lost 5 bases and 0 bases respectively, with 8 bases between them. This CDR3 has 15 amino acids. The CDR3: CASSREASGANVLTF. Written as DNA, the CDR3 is TGTGCCAGCAGTAGGGAGGCCTCTGGGGCCAACGTCCTGACTTTC.

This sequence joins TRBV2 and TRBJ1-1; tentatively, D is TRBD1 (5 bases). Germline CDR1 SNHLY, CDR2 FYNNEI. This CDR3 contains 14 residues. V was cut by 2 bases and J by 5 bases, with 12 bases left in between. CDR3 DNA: TGTGCCAGCAGTGAAAGCTCTCGGGGGACTGAAGCTTTCTTT. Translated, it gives CASSESSRGTEAFF.

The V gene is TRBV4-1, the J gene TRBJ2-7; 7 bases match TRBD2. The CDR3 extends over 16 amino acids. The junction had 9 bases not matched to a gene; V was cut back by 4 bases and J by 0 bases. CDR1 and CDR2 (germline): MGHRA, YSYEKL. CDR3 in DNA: TGCGCCAGCAGCCGGCTCCTACTAGCGCCCTCCTACGAGCAGTACTTC. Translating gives CASSRLLLAPSYEQYF.

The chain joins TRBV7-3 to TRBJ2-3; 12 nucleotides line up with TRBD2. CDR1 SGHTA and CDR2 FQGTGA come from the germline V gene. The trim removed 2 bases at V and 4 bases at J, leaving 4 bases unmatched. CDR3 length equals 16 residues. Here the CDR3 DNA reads TGTGCCAGCAGCTTAGGCCTAGCGGGGGGGTCAGATACGCAGTATTTT. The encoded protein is CASSLGLAGGSDTQYF.